This record looks at one T cell receptor beta chain sequence and its context. This entry is derived from a study of CD8 T cells in Susac syndrome. From germline, CDR1 is MNHEY and CDR2 SMNVEV (reference sequence). The CDR3 covers 16 residues. V lost 5 bases, J lost 3 bases, and 5 bases stayed unmatched. After extraction with the RNeasy kit, 0.5 to 1 ug of the RNA was reverse transcribed using random hexamers. From the immunoSEQ multiplex PCR reads, TCRdb called clonotypes with MiXCR, one entry per CDR3 protein. The table lists about 430,000 distinct CDR3 sequences, 75% to 90% of them singletons, with 0.09% to 0.15% in the top ten.

Specimen: CD8+ T cells from PBMCs. The rearrangement uses TRBV27 and TRBJ2-1, with 12 nucleotides matching TRBD2. The sequence derives from a human donor with multiple sclerosis. CDR3 coding DNA: TGTGCCAGCAGTCAATCGGGACTAGCGGGCTACAATGAGCAGTTCTTC. Protein sequence: CASSQSGLAGYNEQFF.